Listed below are T cell receptor beta chains from one sample, sequenced in a study of blood T cell repertoires in COVID-19. Repertoires were generated with immunoSEQ multiplex PCR, while TCRdb's copy carries only in-frame clones and drops some. The sample yields 170,000 or so clones, around 80% seen once. The sequencing sample was made of peripheral blood. The receptor source for this set is a man between 65 and 85 years old with active or convalescent COVID-19. Each CDR3 is given with its conserved first and last residue. D genes are given only for firm matches. A row's size may be missing; if present it is once, few, many or a size class.

. | 16 | TRBJ1-2 | TRBV6-5 | . | CASSFGQGISYYGYTF | TGTGCCAGCAGTTTCGGGCAGGGGATATCCTACTATGGCTACACCTTC
TRBD1 | 14 | TRBJ1-2 | TRBV19 | . | CASSPGQGVGGYTF | TGTGCCAGTAGTCCCGGACAGGGGGTCGGCGGCTACACCTTC
TRBD1 | 14 | TRBJ1-6 | TRBV18 | once | CASSQGTENSPLHF | TGTGCCAGCTCACAAGGGACAGAGAATTCACCCCTCCACTTT
. | 16 | TRBJ2-3 | TRBV29-1 | once | CSVEQPDLISTDTQYF | TGCAGCGTTGAACAGCCCGACTTAATTAGCACAGATACGCAGTATTTT
TRBD1 | 15 | TRBJ2-3 | TRBV7-6 | . | CASSYGQASTDTQYF | TGTGCCAGCAGCTACGGACAGGCAAGCACAGATACGCAGTATTTT
. | 11 | TRBJ2-1 | TRBV5-1 | . | CASSLAYEQFF | TGCGCCAGCAGCTTGGCCTACGAGCAGTTCTTC
TRBD1 | 14 | TRBJ1-6 | TRBV10-2 | . | CASSSGQGNSPLHF | TGCGCCAGCTCCTCGGGACAGGGTAATTCACCCCTCCACTTT
TRBD2 | 14 | TRBJ2-1 | TRBV9 | many | CASSALAGYNEQFF | TGTGCCAGCAGCGCCTTAGCGGGATATAATGAGCAGTTCTTC
. | 11 | TRBJ1-1 | TRBV20-1 | . | CSARQGTEAFF | TGCAGTGCTAGACAGGGAACTGAAGCTTTCTTT
. | 15 | TRBJ1-1 | TRBV5-1 | . | CASSLQGLSSTEAFF | TGCGCCAGCAGCCTACAGGGTTTGAGTTCCACTGAAGCTTTCTTT
TRBD1 | 17 | TRBJ2-1 | TRBV5-1 | few | CASSGITGGGGRYEQFF | TGCGCCAGCAGCGGTATAACAGGGGGCGGCGGGAGATATGAGCAGTTCTTC
. | 12 | TRBJ1-2 | TRBV6-5 | . | CASSRDSYGYTF | TGTGCCAGCAGTCGCGACAGCTATGGCTACACCTTC
. | 11 | TRBJ2-1 | TRBV7-3 | . | CASSSSGEQFF | TGTGCCAGCAGCTCCAGCGGTGAGCAGTTCTTC
. | 14 | TRBJ1-3 | TRBV30 | . | CAWSVLASGNTIYF | TGTGCCTGGAGTGTACTTGCTTCTGGAAACACCATATATTTT
TRBD2 | 17 | TRBJ2-2 | TRBV5-5 | . | CPSSWIPSGGASGELFF | TGTCCCAGCAGCTGGATTCCAAGCGGGGGGGCGTCCGGGGAGCTGTTTTTT
. | 14 | TRBJ1-2 | TRBV21-1 | . | CASSKNMTPCGYTF | TGTGCCAGCAGCAAAAACATGACACCTTGTGGCTACACCTTC
. | 15 | TRBJ1-1 | TRBV2 | . | CASSTLYGGGTEAFF | TGTGCCAGCAGTACCTTATACGGGGGTGGCACTGAAGCTTTCTTT
. | 14 | TRBJ2-5 | TRBV5-1 | . | CASSPSGSQETQYF | TGCGCCAGCAGCCCCTCAGGGTCCCAAGAGACCCAGTACTTC
TRBD1 | 13 | TRBJ1-2 | TRBV11-2 | . | CASSSQGADGYTF | TGTGCCAGCAGCTCTCAGGGGGCCGATGGCTACACCTTC
TRBD1 | 13 | TRBJ1-1 | TRBV7-2 | . | CASSRDRNTEAFF | TGTGCCAGCAGCAGGGACAGGAACACTGAAGCTTTCTTT
. | 13 | TRBJ1-5 | TRBV12-3/TRBV12-4 | . | CASSYLSNQPQHF | TGTGCCAGCAGTTATCTCTCCAATCAGCCCCAGCATTTT
TRBD2 | 18 | TRBJ2-2 | TRBV7-2 | . | CASSLETAGGLNTGELFF | TGTGCCAGCAGCTTGGAAACAGCGGGGGGGCTCAACACCGGGGAGCTGTTTTTT
. | 15 | TRBJ1-2 | TRBV15 | . | CATSRDLKGTFGYTF | TGTGCCACCAGCAGAGATCTCAAAGGGACATTTGGCTACACCTTC
TRBD1 | 15 | TRBJ2-1 | TRBV7-2 | . | CASSQGTGGYNEQFF | TGTGCCAGCAGCCAGGGGACAGGTGGATACAATGAGCAGTTCTTC
TRBD1 | 13 | TRBJ1-1 | TRBV3-1/TRBV3-2 | . | CASSREDRGRAFF | TGTGCCAGCAGCCGGGAGGACAGGGGGCGAGCTTTCTTT
TRBD1 | 13 | TRBJ1-6 | TRBV30 | . | CAWESGGGSPLHF | TGTGCCTGGGAGTCAGGGGGAGGCTCACCCCTCCACTTT